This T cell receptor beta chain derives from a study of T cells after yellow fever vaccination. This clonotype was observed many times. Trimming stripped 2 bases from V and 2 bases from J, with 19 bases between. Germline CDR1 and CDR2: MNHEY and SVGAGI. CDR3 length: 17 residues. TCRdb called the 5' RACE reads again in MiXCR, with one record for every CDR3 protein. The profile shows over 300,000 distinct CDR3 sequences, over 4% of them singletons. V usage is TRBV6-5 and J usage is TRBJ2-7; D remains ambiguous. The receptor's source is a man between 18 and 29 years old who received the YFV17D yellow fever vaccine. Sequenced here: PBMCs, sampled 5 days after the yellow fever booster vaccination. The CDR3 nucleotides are TGTGCCAGCAGTTACCTATGCGGCAGCAAATACCCCTACGAGCAGTACGTC. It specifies CASSYLCGSKYPYEQYV.